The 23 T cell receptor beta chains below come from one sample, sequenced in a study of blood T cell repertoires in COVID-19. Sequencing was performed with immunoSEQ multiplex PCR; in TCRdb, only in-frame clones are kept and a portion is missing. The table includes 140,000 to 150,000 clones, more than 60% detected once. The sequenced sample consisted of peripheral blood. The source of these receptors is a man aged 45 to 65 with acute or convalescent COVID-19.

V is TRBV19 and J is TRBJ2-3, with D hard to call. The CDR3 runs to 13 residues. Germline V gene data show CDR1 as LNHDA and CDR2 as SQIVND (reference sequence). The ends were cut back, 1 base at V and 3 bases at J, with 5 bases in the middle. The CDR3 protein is CASSIGETDTQYF. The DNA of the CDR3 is TGTGCCAGTAGTATAGGAGAGACAGATACGCAGTATTTT.

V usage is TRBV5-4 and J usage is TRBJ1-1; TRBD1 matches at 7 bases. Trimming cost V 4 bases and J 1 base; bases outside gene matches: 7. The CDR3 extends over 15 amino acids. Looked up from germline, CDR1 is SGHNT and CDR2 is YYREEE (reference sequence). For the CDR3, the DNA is TGTGCCAGCAGCCCCCCCGGGACAGAGAACACTGAAGCTTTCTTT. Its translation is CASSPPGTENTEAFF.

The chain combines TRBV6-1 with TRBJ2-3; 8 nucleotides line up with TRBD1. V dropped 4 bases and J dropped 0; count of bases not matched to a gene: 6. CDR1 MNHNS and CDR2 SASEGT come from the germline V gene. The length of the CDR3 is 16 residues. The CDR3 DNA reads TGTGCCAGCAGTGTGGAGCAGGGGGCAAGCACAGATACGCAGTATTTT. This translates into CASSVEQGASTDTQYF.

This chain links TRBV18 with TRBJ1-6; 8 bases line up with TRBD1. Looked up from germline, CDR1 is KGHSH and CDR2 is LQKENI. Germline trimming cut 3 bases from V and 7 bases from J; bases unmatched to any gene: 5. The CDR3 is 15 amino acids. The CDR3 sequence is CASSPRTGLNSPLHF. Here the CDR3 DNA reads TGTGCCAGCTCACCTCGGACAGGGTTGAATTCACCCCTCCACTTT.

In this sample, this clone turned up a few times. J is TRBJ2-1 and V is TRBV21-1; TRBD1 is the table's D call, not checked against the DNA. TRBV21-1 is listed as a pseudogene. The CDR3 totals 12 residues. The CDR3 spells CASRYRAHEQFF. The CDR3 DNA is TGTGCCAGCAGGTACAGGGCCCATGAGCAGTTCTTC.

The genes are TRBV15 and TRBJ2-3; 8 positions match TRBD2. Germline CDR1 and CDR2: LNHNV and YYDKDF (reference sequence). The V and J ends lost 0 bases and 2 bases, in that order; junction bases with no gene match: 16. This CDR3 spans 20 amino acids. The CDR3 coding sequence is TGTGCCACCAGCAGAGAAGAGACTTGGCGGGGGGACTATTACACAGATACGCAGTATTTT. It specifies CATSREETWRGDYYTDTQYF.

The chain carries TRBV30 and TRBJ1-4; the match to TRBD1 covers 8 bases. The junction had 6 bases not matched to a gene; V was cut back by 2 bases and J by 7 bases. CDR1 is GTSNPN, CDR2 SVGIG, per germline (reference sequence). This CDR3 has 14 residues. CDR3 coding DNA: TGTGCCTGGAGTACAGGACAGGGTTTTGAAAAACTGTTTTTT. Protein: CAWSTGQGFEKLFF.

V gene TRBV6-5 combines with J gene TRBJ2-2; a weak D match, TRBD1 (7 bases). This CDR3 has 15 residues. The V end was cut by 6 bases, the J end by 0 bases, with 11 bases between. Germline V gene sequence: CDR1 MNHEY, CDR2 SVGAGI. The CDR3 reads CASREGTANTGELFF. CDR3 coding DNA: TGTGCCAGCAGGGAGGGGACAGCGAACACCGGGGAGCTGTTTTTT.

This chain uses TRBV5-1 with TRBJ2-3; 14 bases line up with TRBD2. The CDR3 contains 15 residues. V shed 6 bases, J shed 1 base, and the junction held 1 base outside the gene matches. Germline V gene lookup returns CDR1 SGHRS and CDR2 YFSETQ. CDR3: CASTGLAGGTDTQYF. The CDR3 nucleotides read TGCGCCAGCACGGGACTAGCGGGGGGCACAGATACGCAGTATTTT.

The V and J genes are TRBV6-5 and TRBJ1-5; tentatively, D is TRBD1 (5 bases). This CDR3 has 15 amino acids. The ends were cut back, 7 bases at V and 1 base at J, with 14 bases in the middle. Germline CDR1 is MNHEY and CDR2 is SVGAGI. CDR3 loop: CASTGGGASNQPQHF. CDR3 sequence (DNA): TGTGCCAGCACCGGGGGGGGAGCGAGCAATCAGCCCCAGCATTTT.

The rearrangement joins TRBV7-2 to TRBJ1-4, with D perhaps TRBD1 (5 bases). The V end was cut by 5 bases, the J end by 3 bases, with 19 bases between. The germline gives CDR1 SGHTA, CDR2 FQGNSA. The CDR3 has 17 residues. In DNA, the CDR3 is TGTGCCAGCAGCGTTGAACAGGCATACGATTCTAATGAAAAACTGTTTTTT. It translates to CASSVEQAYDSNEKLFF.

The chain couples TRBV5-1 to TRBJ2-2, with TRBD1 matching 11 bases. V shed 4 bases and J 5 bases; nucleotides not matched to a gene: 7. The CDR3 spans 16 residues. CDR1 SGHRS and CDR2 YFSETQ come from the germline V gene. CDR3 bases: TGCGCCAGCAGCCGGACAGGGGGCGAGGGTACCGGGGAGCTGTTTTTT. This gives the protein CASSRTGGEGTGELFF.

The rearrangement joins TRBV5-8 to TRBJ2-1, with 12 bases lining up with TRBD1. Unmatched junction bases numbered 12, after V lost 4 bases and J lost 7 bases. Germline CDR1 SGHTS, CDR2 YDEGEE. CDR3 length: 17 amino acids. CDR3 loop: CASSPGTGGGFWNEQFF. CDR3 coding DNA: TGTGCCAGCAGCCCCGGGACAGGGGGCGGATTTTGGAATGAGCAGTTCTTC.

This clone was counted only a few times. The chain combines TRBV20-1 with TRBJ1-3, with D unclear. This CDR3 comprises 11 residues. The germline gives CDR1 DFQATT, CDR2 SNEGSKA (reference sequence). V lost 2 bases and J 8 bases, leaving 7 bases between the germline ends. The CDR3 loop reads CSARLQDTIYF. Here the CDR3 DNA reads TGCAGTGCTAGACTGCAGGACACCATATATTTT.

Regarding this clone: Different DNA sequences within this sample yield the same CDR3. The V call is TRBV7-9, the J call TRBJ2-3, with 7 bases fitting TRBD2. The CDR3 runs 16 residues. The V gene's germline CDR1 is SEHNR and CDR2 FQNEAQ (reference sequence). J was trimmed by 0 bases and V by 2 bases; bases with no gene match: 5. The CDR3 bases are TGTGCCAGCAGCTTATGGACTAGTCTTAGCACAGATACGCAGTATTTT. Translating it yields CASSLWTSLSTDTQYF.

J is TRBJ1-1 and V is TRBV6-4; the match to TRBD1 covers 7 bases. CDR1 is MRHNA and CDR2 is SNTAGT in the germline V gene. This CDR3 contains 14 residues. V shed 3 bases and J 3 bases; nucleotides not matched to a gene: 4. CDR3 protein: CASSEGGQYTEAFF. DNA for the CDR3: TGTGCCAGCAGTGAGGGGGGACAGTACACTGAAGCTTTCTTT.

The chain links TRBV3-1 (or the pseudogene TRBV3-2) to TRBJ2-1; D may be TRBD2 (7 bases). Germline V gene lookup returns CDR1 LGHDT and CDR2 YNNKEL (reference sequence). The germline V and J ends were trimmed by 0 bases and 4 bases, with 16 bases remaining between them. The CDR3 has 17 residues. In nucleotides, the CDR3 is TGTGCCAGCAGCCAAGAGATTGGGGGGGGCGCGTACAATGAGCAGTTCTTC. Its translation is CASSQEIGGGAYNEQFF.

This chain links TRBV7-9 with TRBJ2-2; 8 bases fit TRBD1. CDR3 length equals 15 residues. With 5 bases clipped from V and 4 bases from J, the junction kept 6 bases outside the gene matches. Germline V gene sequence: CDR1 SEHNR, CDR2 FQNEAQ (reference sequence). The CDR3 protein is CASSPRTGRTGELFF. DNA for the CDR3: TGTGCCAGCAGCCCTCGGACAGGGCGCACCGGGGAGCTGTTTTTT.

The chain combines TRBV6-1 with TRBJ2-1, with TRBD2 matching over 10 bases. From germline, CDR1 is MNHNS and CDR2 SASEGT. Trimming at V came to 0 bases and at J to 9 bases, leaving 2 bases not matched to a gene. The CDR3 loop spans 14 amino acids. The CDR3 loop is CASSEAASGGEQFF. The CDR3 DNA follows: TGTGCCAGCAGTGAAGCGGCTAGCGGGGGTGAGCAGTTCTTC.

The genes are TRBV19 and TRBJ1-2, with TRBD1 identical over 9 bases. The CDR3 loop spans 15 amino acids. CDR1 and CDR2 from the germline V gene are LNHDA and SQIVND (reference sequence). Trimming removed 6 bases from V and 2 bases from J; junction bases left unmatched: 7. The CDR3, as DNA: TGTGCCAGTAGGGTACAGGGGGCAAAGAACTATGGCTACACCTTC. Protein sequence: CASRVQGAKNYGYTF.

The CDR3 reads CASSFLAGGLQETQYF. CDR3 nucleotide sequence: TGTGCCAGCAGTTTCCTAGCGGGGGGCCTCCAAGAGACCCAGTACTTC. The chain has TRBV6-2 or TRBV6-3 and TRBJ2-5; 11 nucleotides line up with TRBD2. The V and J ends lost 4 bases and 1 base, in that order; junction bases with no gene match: 5. The CDR3 is 16 amino acids. CDR1 is MNHEY and CDR2 is SVGEGT in the germline V gene.

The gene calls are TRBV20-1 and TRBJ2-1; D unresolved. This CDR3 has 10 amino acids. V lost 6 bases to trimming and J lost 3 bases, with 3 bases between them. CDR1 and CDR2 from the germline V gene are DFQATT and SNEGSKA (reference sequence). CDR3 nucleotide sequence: TGCAGTGCCTACTACAATGAGCAGTTCTTC. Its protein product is CSAYYNEQFF.

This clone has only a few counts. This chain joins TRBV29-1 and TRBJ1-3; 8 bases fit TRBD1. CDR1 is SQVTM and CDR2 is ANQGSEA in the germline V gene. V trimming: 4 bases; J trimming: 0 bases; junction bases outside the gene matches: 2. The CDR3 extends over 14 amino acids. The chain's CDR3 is CSVGTGTSGNTIYF. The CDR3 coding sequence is TGCAGCGTTGGGACAGGGACCTCTGGAAACACCATATATTTT.